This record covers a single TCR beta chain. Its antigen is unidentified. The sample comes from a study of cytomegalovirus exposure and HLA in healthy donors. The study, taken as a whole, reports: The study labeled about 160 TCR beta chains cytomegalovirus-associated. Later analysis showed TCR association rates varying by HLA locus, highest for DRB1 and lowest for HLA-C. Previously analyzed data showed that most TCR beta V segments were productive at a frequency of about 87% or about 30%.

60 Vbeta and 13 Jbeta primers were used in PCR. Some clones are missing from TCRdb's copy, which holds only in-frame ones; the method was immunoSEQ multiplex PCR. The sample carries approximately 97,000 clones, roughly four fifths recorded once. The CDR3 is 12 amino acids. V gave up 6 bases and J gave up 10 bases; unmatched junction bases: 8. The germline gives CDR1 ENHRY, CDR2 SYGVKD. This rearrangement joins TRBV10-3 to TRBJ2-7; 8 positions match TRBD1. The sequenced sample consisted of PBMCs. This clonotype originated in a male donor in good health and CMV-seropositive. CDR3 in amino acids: CAIRDRDLVQYF. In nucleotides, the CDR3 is TGTGCCATCAGGGACAGGGATCTAGTTCAGTACTTC.